These 18 T cell receptor beta chains came from one sample sequenced in a study of long-term antiretroviral therapy in people with HIV. The run of the v3.0 immunoSEQ assay was at survey level. Profiled with immunoSEQ multiplex PCR; TCRdb holds only in-frame clones, not every one. The sample has roughly 40,000 clones; approximately 94% are singletons. The sample consisted of unsorted PBMCs, taken roughly 9.4 years after starting antiretroviral therapy. The receptors come from a man aged 25-45 years with HIV.

This rearrangement joins TRBV19 to TRBJ2-3; D is unclear. The CDR3 is 13 amino acids. V was cut by 5 bases and J by 0 bases, with 6 bases left in between. Germline loops: CDR1 LNHDA, CDR2 SQIVND (reference sequence). The CDR3: CASSPGSTDTQYF. CDR3 coding DNA: TGTGCCAGTAGTCCTGGGAGCACAGATACGCAGTATTTT.

The chain combines TRBV2 with TRBJ2-1, with D possibly TRBD1 on 6 matching bases. Looked up from germline, CDR1 is SNHLY and CDR2 is FYNNEI. CDR3 length: 12 residues. V was cut by 3 bases and J by 6 bases, with 6 bases left in between. Here the CDR3 DNA reads TGTGCCAGCAGTGACAGGGGCAATGAGCAGTTCTTC. Protein product: CASSDRGNEQFF.

This rearrangement joins TRBV27 to TRBJ2-1; either TRBD1 or TRBD2 may supply D (5 bases each). Germline V lookup: CDR1 MNHEY, CDR2 SMNVEV (reference sequence). The V end was cut by 5 bases, the J end by 0 bases, with 14 bases between. This CDR3 spans 16 amino acids. This chain's CDR3 is CASSPGTVSSYNEQFF. In DNA, the CDR3 is TGTGCCAGCAGTCCCGGGACCGTGAGCTCCTACAATGAGCAGTTCTTC.

V and J are TRBV4-1 and TRBJ1-2, with D perhaps TRBD1 (5 bases). Germline assignment: CDR1 MGHRA and CDR2 YSYEKL. The CDR3 contains 16 residues. Between the trimmed V and J ends, which lost 4 bases and 2 bases, there was a span of 17 bases. The CDR3: CASSLGTEDPNYGYTF. The CDR3 region has the DNA TGCGCCAGCAGCCTCGGGACGGAAGACCCCAACTATGGCTACACCTTC.

This clone has a single count. Other DNA sequences from this sample encode an identical CDR3 as well. The chain employs TRBV25-1 and TRBJ2-5; the D gene is possibly TRBD2 (5 bases). V was shortened by 6 bases and J by 5 bases, with 13 bases between the two germline ends. This CDR3 has 13 amino acids. Germline assignment: CDR1 MGHDK and CDR2 SYGVNS. In DNA form, the CDR3 reads TGTGCCAGCAGCGGAGGAGGTTTGGAGACCCAGTACTTC. The encoded protein is CASSGGGLETQYF.

The gene calls are TRBV5-1 and TRBJ1-1, with D unclear. Germline lookup yields CDR1 SGHRS and CDR2 YFSETQ. The CDR3 consists of 13 residues. V was trimmed by 2 bases and J by 0 bases, leaving 5 bases between them. The CDR3 region has the DNA TGCGCCAGCAGCTTCGGAATGAACACTGAAGCTTTCTTT. It encodes CASSFGMNTEAFF.

CDR3 region: CASSFQAGRTDTQYF. CDR3 in DNA: TGTGCCAGCAGCTTCCAGGCAGGGAGGACAGATACGCAGTATTTT. The V call is TRBV7-9, the J call TRBJ2-3; TRBD2 is a possible D gene (6 bases). CDR3 length: 15 residues. CDR1 is SEHNR, CDR2 FQNEAQ, per germline (reference sequence). V lost 3 bases and J lost 3, with 13 bases in between.

V usage is TRBV4-1 and J usage is TRBJ1-5; D is perhaps TRBD1 (6 bases). The CDR3 is 14 residues long. Germline CDR1 MGHRA, CDR2 YSYEKL. Trimming pared 1 base from V and 6 bases from J, leaving 10 bases between. The CDR3 DNA sequence: TGCGCCAGCAGCCAAGGGGGGGCTGGTCAGCCCCAGCATTTT. Its translation: CASSQGGAGQPQHF.

Only one count was recorded for this clone. This chain joins TRBV5-1 and TRBJ2-1; 12 bases are shared with TRBD2. J gave up 7 bases and V 4 bases, and 3 bases lay outside the gene matches. Per the germline V gene, CDR1 is SGHRS and CDR2 is YFSETQ. This CDR3 is 14 amino acids long. Written as DNA, the CDR3 is TGCGCCAGCAGCCTGACTAGCGGGGGTAATGAGCAGTTCTTC. Amino acids: CASSLTSGGNEQFF.

The chain links TRBV6-6 to TRBJ1-6; D is possibly TRBD1 (5 bases). The CDR3 loop spans 14 amino acids. With 6 bases removed from V and 6 bases from J, the gap between germline ends came to 12 bases. Germline CDR1 is MNHNY and CDR2 is SVGAGI (reference sequence). The CDR3 DNA sequence: TGTGCCAGCAGCGGGACGGCTCCTAATTCACCCCTCCACTTT. Encoded protein: CASSGTAPNSPLHF.

The CDR3 is CASSWGGGSGQETQYF. CDR3 bases: TGCGCCAGCAGCTGGGGGGGAGGAAGCGGACAAGAGACCCAGTACTTC. The rearrangement joins TRBV5-1 to TRBJ2-5; the match to TRBD2 covers 7 bases. J gave up 2 bases and V 3 bases, and 10 bases lay outside the gene matches. In germline, CDR1 is SGHRS, CDR2 YFSETQ. The CDR3 extends over 16 amino acids. Supplemented by reference TRBV5-1 and TRBJ2-5, the full variable domain reads KAGVTQTPRYLIKTRGQQVTLSCSPISGHRSVSWYQQTPGQGLQFLFEYFSETQRNKGNFPGRFSGRQFSNSRSEMNVSTLELGDSALYLCASSWGGGSGQETQYFGPGTRLLVL.

V gene TRBV5-1 combines with J gene TRBJ2-3; 8 nucleotides align to TRBD2. The CDR3 totals 14 residues. Per the germline V gene, CDR1 is SGHRS and CDR2 is YFSETQ. J gave up 1 base and V 4 bases, and 2 bases lay outside the gene matches. The CDR3 nucleotides read TGCGCCAGCAGCCCGGGACTAGGCACAGATACGCAGTATTTT. It translates to CASSPGLGTDTQYF.

CDR3 bases: TGCGCCAGCAGCTTGGCTACGGACGGCACCTACAATGAGCAGTTCTTC. This encodes CASSLATDGTYNEQFF. The V gene is TRBV5-1, the J gene TRBJ2-1; no firm D call. Per the germline V gene, CDR1 is SGHRS and CDR2 is YFSETQ. This CDR3 comprises 16 residues. V lost 0 bases, J lost 2 bases, and 12 bases lay in between.

The chain joins TRBV19 to TRBJ2-5; a possible D gene is TRBD1 (5 bases). The germline V and J ends were trimmed by 9 bases and 5 bases, with 19 bases remaining between them. The CDR3 runs to 14 residues. Germline V CDR1 and CDR2: LNHDA, SQIVND (reference sequence). CDR3 sequence (DNA): TGTGCCAGCTCGATCTGGGGCGATGACGAGACCCAGTACTTC. It specifies CASSIWGDDETQYF. Together with reference TRBV19 and TRBJ2-5, the CDR3 gives the full variable domain: DGGITQSPKYLFRKEGQNVTLSCEQNLNHDAMYWYRQDPGQGLRLIYYSQIVNDFQKGDIAEGYSVSREKKESFPLTVTSAQKNPTAFYLCASSIWGDDETQYFGPGTRLLVL.

The rearrangement joins TRBV7-3 to TRBJ1-1; no clear D gene. Germline lookup yields CDR1 SGHTA and CDR2 FQGTGA. This CDR3 region has 11 residues. V lost 4 bases and J lost 10, with 10 bases in between. Here the CDR3 DNA reads TGTGCCAGCAGCTCCGGTGGTGCAGCTTTCTTT. Amino acids: CASSSGGAAFF.

J is TRBJ1-1 and V is TRBV6-1; 11 bases line up with TRBD1. Germline CDR1 and CDR2: MNHNS and SASEGT. V trimming: 0 bases; J trimming: 4 bases; junction bases outside the gene matches: 1. The CDR3 has 15 residues. CDR3 sequence (DNA): TGTGCCAGCAGTGAAGCCGGGACAGGGGGCACTGAAGCTTTCTTT. Translation: CASSEAGTGGTEAFF.

This clone was recorded once. The genes are TRBV6-1 and TRBJ2-7; 10 bases line up with TRBD1. In germline, CDR1 is MNHNS, CDR2 SASEGT. There are 14 residues in the CDR3. V lost 10 bases to trimming and J lost 1 base; unmatched junction nucleotides: 7. CDR3 coding DNA: TGTGCCACCCGACAGGGGGCTTTATCCTACGAGCAGTACGTC. Amino acids: CATRQGALSYEQYV.

This chain uses TRBV6-6 with TRBJ2-7, with D maybe TRBD1 (5 bases). Germline values: CDR1 MNHNY, CDR2 SVGAGI (reference sequence). This CDR3 spans 13 amino acids. V was clipped by 5 bases and J by 3 bases, with 11 bases between them. In nucleotides, the CDR3 is TGTGCCAGCAGTCGACAGAGGAGCTACGAGCAGTACGTC. This gives the protein CASSRQRSYEQYV.